The rows below give T cell receptor beta chains drawn from one sample of a study of T cells after posttransplantation cyclophosphamide. Clones were read by immunoSEQ multiplex PCR, and TCRdb kept only the in-frame ones, dropping some. Reported are tens of thousands of clones, none seen only once; the ten largest carry approximately 2.8%. The sequenced material came from PBMCs. Source of these receptors: a woman aged 55-69 years in good health, CMV-negative, and a related stem cell transplant donor. Each CDR3 is given with its conserved first and last residue. Each record gives: D gene, clone size, V gene, J gene, CDR3 protein, CDR3 DNA. A D gene is named only where the DNA matches it firmly. Some rows mark clone size as missing; the rest say once, few, many or name a class of expanded clone.

D gene: TRBD1; clone size: many; V gene: TRBV7-9; J gene: TRBJ2-2; CDR3 protein: CASSFTGGGTGELFF; CDR3 DNA: TGTGCCAGCAGCTTTACAGGGGGCGGCACCGGGGAGCTGTTTTTT
D gene: TRBD2; clone size: many; V gene: TRBV9; J gene: TRBJ2-5; CDR3 protein: CASSSGGLETQYF; CDR3 DNA: TGTGCCAGCAGCTCGGGGGGGCTTGAGACCCAGTACTTC
D gene: -; clone size: many; V gene: TRBV14; J gene: TRBJ2-7; CDR3 protein: CASSQTGYEQYF; CDR3 DNA: TGTGCCAGCAGCCAAACAGGATACGAGCAGTACTTC
D gene: -; clone size: few; V gene: TRBV5-4; J gene: TRBJ2-2; CDR3 protein: CASSLDRATTGELFF; CDR3 DNA: TGTGCCAGCAGCTTGGACAGGGCTACCACCGGGGAGCTGTTTTTT
D gene: TRBD1; clone size: many; V gene: TRBV28; J gene: TRBJ2-1; CDR3 protein: CASVGTASSSYNEQFF; CDR3 DNA: TGTGCCAGCGTCGGGACAGCCTCTAGCTCCTACAATGAGCAGTTCTTC
D gene: TRBD2; clone size: many; V gene: TRBV19; J gene: TRBJ2-3; CDR3 protein: CASSILAGSSGTQYF; CDR3 DNA: TGTGCCAGTAGTATACTAGCGGGATCCTCCGGTACGCAGTATTTT
D gene: TRBD1; clone size: -; V gene: TRBV2; J gene: TRBJ2-7; CDR3 protein: CASSEARDSLDEQYF; CDR3 DNA: TGTGCCAGCAGTGAAGCCCGGGACAGTCTCGACGAGCAGTACTTC
D gene: -; clone size: many; V gene: TRBV6-6; J gene: TRBJ2-1; CDR3 protein: CASSYGAQNLYNEQFF; CDR3 DNA: TGTGCCAGCAGTTACGGGGCGCAGAACTTGTACAATGAGCAGTTCTTC
D gene: -; clone size: many; V gene: TRBV28; J gene: TRBJ1-4; CDR3 protein: CASTSLDRFGKLFF; CDR3 DNA: TGTGCCAGCACCTCACTCGACAGGTTCGGAAAACTGTTTTTT
D gene: -; clone size: many; V gene: TRBV29-1; J gene: TRBJ1-1; CDR3 protein: CSVGQENTEAFF; CDR3 DNA: TGCAGCGTTGGGCAAGAGAACACTGAAGCTTTCTTT
D gene: -; clone size: many; V gene: TRBV6-2/TRBV6-3; J gene: TRBJ2-1; CDR3 protein: CASRPPSVAYNEQFF; CDR3 DNA: TGTGCCAGCAGACCGCCTAGCGTGGCCTACAATGAGCAGTTCTTC
D gene: TRBD1; clone size: few; V gene: TRBV6-5; J gene: TRBJ1-1; CDR3 protein: CASGQGNTEAFF; CDR3 DNA: TGTGCCAGCGGACAGGGGAACACTGAAGCTTTCTTT
D gene: -; clone size: many; V gene: TRBV2; J gene: TRBJ1-2; CDR3 protein: CASSDLGAFYGYTF; CDR3 DNA: TGTGCCAGCAGTGACTTGGGGGCTTTCTATGGCTACACCTTC
D gene: TRBD1; clone size: many; V gene: TRBV7-3; J gene: TRBJ2-1; CDR3 protein: CASSLSGTGGARSYNEQFF; CDR3 DNA: TGTGCCAGCAGCTTAAGTGGGACAGGGGGCGCAAGGTCCTACAATGAGCAGTTCTTC
D gene: -; clone size: many; V gene: TRBV5-4; J gene: TRBJ1-6; CDR3 protein: CASTLDSGGSPLHF; CDR3 DNA: TGTGCCAGCACCTTGGACAGCGGAGGATCACCCCTCCACTTT
D gene: -; clone size: many; V gene: TRBV11-2; J gene: TRBJ1-1; CDR3 protein: CASSLGRASGEAFF; CDR3 DNA: TGTGCCAGCAGCTTAGGAAGGGCCTCAGGTGAAGCTTTCTTT
D gene: -; clone size: many; V gene: TRBV2; J gene: TRBJ2-1; CDR3 protein: CASILVDEQFF; CDR3 DNA: TGTGCCAGCATTTTAGTGGATGAGCAGTTCTTC
D gene: -; clone size: many; V gene: TRBV19; J gene: TRBJ2-7; CDR3 protein: CASPLRSYEQYF; CDR3 DNA: TGTGCCAGCCCTCTTAGAAGTTACGAGCAGTACTTC
D gene: -; clone size: -; V gene: TRBV5-1; J gene: TRBJ1-4; CDR3 protein: CASSLESPTLELFF; CDR3 DNA: TGCGCCAGCAGCTTGGAGAGCCCTACCTTGGAACTGTTTTTT
D gene: -; clone size: many; V gene: TRBV28; J gene: TRBJ1-2; CDR3 protein: CASSLSVRHYGYTF; CDR3 DNA: TGTGCCAGCAGTTTATCAGTGAGGCACTATGGCTACACCTTC
D gene: TRBD1; clone size: many; V gene: TRBV12-3/TRBV12-4; J gene: TRBJ1-4; CDR3 protein: CASHQGGEKLFF; CDR3 DNA: TGTGCCAGCCACCAGGGGGGAGAAAAACTGTTTTTT
D gene: TRBD1; clone size: few; V gene: TRBV11-2; J gene: TRBJ1-1; CDR3 protein: CASSQHRGQGTEAFF; CDR3 DNA: TGTGCCAGCAGCCAGCACAGGGGGCAGGGCACTGAAGCTTTCTTT
D gene: TRBD2; clone size: -; V gene: TRBV2; J gene: TRBJ2-5; CDR3 protein: CASSEGLAGSRWETQYF; CDR3 DNA: TGTGCCAGCAGTGAAGGTCTAGCGGGGAGCCGGTGGGAGACCCAGTACTTC
D gene: -; clone size: many; V gene: TRBV28; J gene: TRBJ1-2; CDR3 protein: CASSFNSRNGYTF; CDR3 DNA: TGTGCCAGCAGTTTCAACTCGCGTAATGGCTACACCTTC
D gene: TRBD1; clone size: many; V gene: TRBV13; J gene: TRBJ1-2; CDR3 protein: CASSPRQGALNGYTF; CDR3 DNA: TGTGCCAGCAGCCCTCGACAGGGGGCACTGAATGGCTACACCTTC
D gene: -; clone size: many; V gene: TRBV5-4; J gene: TRBJ2-1; CDR3 protein: CASSFFDRGEQFF; CDR3 DNA: TGTGCCAGCAGCTTTTTCGACCGCGGTGAGCAGTTCTTC
D gene: -; clone size: -; V gene: TRBV7-2; J gene: TRBJ2-3; CDR3 protein: CASSLAGGPNTQYF; CDR3 DNA: TGTGCCAGCAGCTTAGCGGGGGGGCCAAATACGCAGTATTTT
D gene: TRBD2; clone size: many; V gene: TRBV7-3; J gene: TRBJ2-1; CDR3 protein: CASSITSGLTYNEQFF; CDR3 DNA: TGTGCCAGCAGCATCACTAGCGGCCTCACGTACAATGAGCAGTTCTTC
D gene: -; clone size: many; V gene: TRBV7-2; J gene: TRBJ1-6; CDR3 protein: CASSFLRTVNSPLHF; CDR3 DNA: TGTGCCAGCAGTTTTCTCCGGACAGTAAATTCACCCCTCCACTTT
D gene: -; clone size: many; V gene: TRBV6-5; J gene: TRBJ2-1; CDR3 protein: CASSSLGLLYNEQFF; CDR3 DNA: TGTGCCAGCAGTTCCTTGGGCCTCCTCTACAATGAGCAGTTCTTC
D gene: TRBD1; clone size: many; V gene: TRBV27; J gene: TRBJ1-1; CDR3 protein: CASRQGVMNTEAFF; CDR3 DNA: TGTGCCAGCAGACAGGGGGTGATGAACACTGAAGCTTTCTTT
D gene: TRBD2; clone size: many; V gene: TRBV7-9; J gene: TRBJ2-2; CDR3 protein: CATRTSGYTGELFF; CDR3 DNA: TGTGCCACTCGGACTAGCGGCTACACCGGGGAGCTGTTTTTT
D gene: TRBD1; clone size: many; V gene: TRBV11-2; J gene: TRBJ1-3; CDR3 protein: CASSSGTDSGNTIYF; CDR3 DNA: TGTGCCAGCAGCTCCGGGACAGACTCTGGAAACACCATATATTTT
D gene: TRBD2; clone size: many; V gene: TRBV6-6; J gene: TRBJ2-5; CDR3 protein: CASSPNLSGRKTQYF; CDR3 DNA: TGTGCCAGCAGTCCGAATTTGAGCGGGAGAAAGACCCAGTACTTC
D gene: -; clone size: many; V gene: TRBV7-2; J gene: TRBJ2-3; CDR3 protein: CASSFGGADTQYF; CDR3 DNA: TGTGCCAGCAGCTTCGGAGGGGCAGATACGCAGTATTTT
D gene: -; clone size: many; V gene: TRBV5-1; J gene: TRBJ1-3; CDR3 protein: CASSLERGGGNTIYF; CDR3 DNA: TGCGCCAGCAGCTTGGAAAGGGGCGGTGGAAACACCATATATTTT
D gene: -; clone size: few; V gene: TRBV7-9; J gene: TRBJ1-1; CDR3 protein: CASSPTGTGMNTEAFF; CDR3 DNA: TGTGCCAGCAGTCCCACAGGGACCGGAATGAACACTGAAGCTTTCTTT
D gene: -; clone size: -; V gene: TRBV5-4; J gene: TRBJ2-4; CDR3 protein: CASSSDRGGGGIAKNIQYF; CDR3 DNA: TGTGCCAGCAGCTCCGACCGCGGGGGCGGGGGCATAGCCAAAAACATTCAGTACTTC
D gene: TRBD1; clone size: many; V gene: TRBV5-1; J gene: TRBJ2-7; CDR3 protein: CASSLTPGQVDEQYF; CDR3 DNA: TGCGCCAGCAGCCTAACCCCGGGACAGGTCGACGAGCAGTACTTC
D gene: TRBD1; clone size: many; V gene: TRBV5-1; J gene: TRBJ2-1; CDR3 protein: CASAPGGLVNNEQFF; CDR3 DNA: TGCGCCAGCGCGCCAGGGGGATTAGTGAACAATGAGCAGTTCTTC
D gene: TRBD1; clone size: many; V gene: TRBV9; J gene: TRBJ1-1; CDR3 protein: CASSVALGGRTEAFF; CDR3 DNA: TGTGCCAGCAGCGTAGCTTTAGGGGGCAGAACTGAAGCTTTCTTT
D gene: TRBD1; clone size: many; V gene: TRBV7-2; J gene: TRBJ1-3; CDR3 protein: CASSLEFTGGIGNTIYF; CDR3 DNA: TGTGCCAGCAGCTTAGAATTTACAGGGGGCATTGGAAACACCATATATTTT
D gene: -; clone size: many; V gene: TRBV6-6; J gene: TRBJ1-2; CDR3 protein: CASSFVLDSHYGYTF; CDR3 DNA: TGTGCCAGCAGTTTCGTTCTCGACAGCCACTATGGCTACACCTTC
D gene: TRBD2; clone size: many; V gene: TRBV4-3; J gene: TRBJ2-7; CDR3 protein: CASSQAPGGTYEQYF; CDR3 DNA: TGCGCCAGCAGCCAAGCCCCCGGGGGGACCTACGAGCAGTACTTC
D gene: -; clone size: -; V gene: TRBV12-3/TRBV12-4; J gene: TRBJ1-6; CDR3 protein: CASSFQGYNSPLHF; CDR3 DNA: TGTGCCAGCAGTTTCCAGGGGTATAATTCACCCCTCCACTTT
D gene: TRBD1; clone size: many; V gene: TRBV10-3; J gene: TRBJ2-2; CDR3 protein: CAISASTGANTGELFF; CDR3 DNA: TGTGCCATCAGCGCCTCTACAGGGGCGAACACCGGGGAGCTGTTTTTT
D gene: -; clone size: few; V gene: TRBV9; J gene: TRBJ2-2; CDR3 protein: CASSVAPGVHTGELFF; CDR3 DNA: TGTGCCAGCAGCGTAGCCCCGGGGGTGCACACCGGGGAGTTGTTTTTT
D gene: -; clone size: many; V gene: TRBV5-5; J gene: TRBJ1-4; CDR3 protein: CASSLVMGEKLFF; CDR3 DNA: TGTGCCAGCAGCTTGGTGATGGGCGAAAAACTGTTTTTT
D gene: TRBD1; clone size: -; V gene: TRBV30; J gene: TRBJ1-2; CDR3 protein: CARATGDEYGYTF; CDR3 DNA: TGTGCCCGAGCGACAGGGGATGAGTATGGCTACACCTTC
D gene: -; clone size: many; V gene: TRBV7-8; J gene: TRBJ1-3; CDR3 protein: CASSLGLTGNTIYF; CDR3 DNA: TGTGCCAGCAGCTTAGGGCTGACTGGAAACACCATATATTTT
D gene: -; clone size: -; V gene: TRBV27; J gene: TRBJ1-1; CDR3 protein: CASSRGANTEAFF; CDR3 DNA: TGTGCCAGCAGCCGGGGTGCGAACACTGAAGCTTTCTTT
D gene: -; clone size: many; V gene: TRBV4-1; J gene: TRBJ1-1; CDR3 protein: CASSQATANTEAFF; CDR3 DNA: TGCGCCAGCAGCCAAGCGACAGCCAACACTGAAGCTTTCTTT
D gene: TRBD1; clone size: many; V gene: TRBV5-4; J gene: TRBJ1-3; CDR3 protein: CASSGSGTGTISGNTIYF; CDR3 DNA: TGTGCCAGCAGCGGTTCCGGGACAGGGACTATCTCTGGAAACACCATATATTTT
D gene: TRBD1; clone size: many; V gene: TRBV7-2; J gene: TRBJ1-1; CDR3 protein: CASSRTGGRAEAFF; CDR3 DNA: TGTGCCAGCAGCCGCACAGGGGGCAGGGCTGAAGCTTTCTTT
D gene: TRBD1; clone size: many; V gene: TRBV30; J gene: TRBJ2-7; CDR3 protein: CASPRDRYPYEQYF; CDR3 DNA: TGTGCCTCCCCCCGGGACAGGTACCCCTACGAGCAGTACTTC
D gene: TRBD1; clone size: many; V gene: TRBV5-5; J gene: TRBJ1-4; CDR3 protein: CASSYGDREAEKLFF; CDR3 DNA: TGTGCCAGCAGCTACGGCGACAGGGAGGCCGAAAAACTGTTTTTT
D gene: -; clone size: -; V gene: TRBV5-3; J gene: TRBJ2-2; CDR3 protein: CARSESTSYISNTGELFF; CDR3 DNA: TGTGCCAGAAGCGAATCCACTTCATATATTTCGAACACCGGGGAGCTGTTTTTT
D gene: -; clone size: many; V gene: TRBV7-9; J gene: TRBJ1-1; CDR3 protein: CASSHRNTEAFF; CDR3 DNA: TGTGCCAGCAGCCACAGGAACACTGAAGCTTTCTTT
D gene: TRBD2; clone size: few; V gene: TRBV5-4; J gene: TRBJ2-5; CDR3 protein: CASSLDRGLAGDETQYF; CDR3 DNA: TGTGCCAGCAGCTTGGATAGGGGACTAGCGGGAGACGAGACCCAGTACTTC